This T cell receptor beta chain was identified during a study of blood T cell repertoires in COVID-19. On the study more broadly: PBMCs, B-cell-depleted T cells, or T cells were the source of the cDNA or gDNA that made up the material.

With 3 bases clipped from V and 5 bases from J, the junction kept 8 bases outside the gene matches. Looked up from germline, CDR1 is SGHRS and CDR2 is YFSETQ. This CDR3 has 16 amino acids. The protocol was immunoSEQ multiplex PCR, while the TCRdb copy is restricted to in-frame clones and leaves out a portion. Of 60,000 to 85,000 clones in the sample, 78% were seen once. Sequencing input: peripheral blood. This chain connects TRBV5-1 to TRBJ2-5; 12 positions match TRBD1. The receptor was isolated from a human donor in a cohort sampled during active COVID-19. CDR3 nucleotide sequence: TGCGCCAGCAGCTGGGGGGACAGGGGGCGCACGGAGACCCAGTACTTC. Translation: CASSWGDRGRTETQYF.